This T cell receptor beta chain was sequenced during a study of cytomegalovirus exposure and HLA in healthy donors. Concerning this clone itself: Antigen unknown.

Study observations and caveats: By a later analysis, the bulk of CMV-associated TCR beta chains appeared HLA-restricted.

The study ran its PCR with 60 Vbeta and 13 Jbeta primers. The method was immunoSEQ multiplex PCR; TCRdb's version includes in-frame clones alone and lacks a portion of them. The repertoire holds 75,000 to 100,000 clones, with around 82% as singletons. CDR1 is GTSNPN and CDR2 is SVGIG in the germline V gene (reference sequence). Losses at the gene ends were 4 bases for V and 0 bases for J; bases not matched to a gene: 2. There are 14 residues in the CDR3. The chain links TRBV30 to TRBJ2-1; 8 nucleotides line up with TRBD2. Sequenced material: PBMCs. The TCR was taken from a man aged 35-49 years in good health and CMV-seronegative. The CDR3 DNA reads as TGTGCCTGGAACAGCGGGAGCTCCTACAATGAGCAGTTCTTC. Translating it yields CAWNSGSSYNEQFF.